The table lists the clone carrying this T cell receptor beta chain with a few counts. Preparation of the TCRbeta library used unique molecular identifiers. Via MiXCR, TCRdb re-called the PCR reads, giving one row per CDR3 protein. The table has around 400,000 distinct CDR3 sequences, roughly a tenth seen once. The CDR3 is 14 residues long. V was pared by 5 bases and J by 3 bases, with 8 bases of the junction left unmatched. Germline CDR1 SGHRS, CDR2 YFSETQ. The source of the sample is a study of T-cell reconstitution after alpha-beta-depleted transplantation in children. The sample in question was PBMCs from the stem cell graft donor, obtained from the stem cell graft. The rearrangement joins TRBV5-1 to TRBJ2-7; 7 bases fit TRBD1. The source of this sequence is a human donor who donated a stem cell graft to a child with acute myeloid leukemia. The CDR3 region is CASRKTGTVYEQYF. In nucleotides, the CDR3 is TGCGCCAGCAGAAAGACCGGGACAGTCTACGAGCAGTACTTC.